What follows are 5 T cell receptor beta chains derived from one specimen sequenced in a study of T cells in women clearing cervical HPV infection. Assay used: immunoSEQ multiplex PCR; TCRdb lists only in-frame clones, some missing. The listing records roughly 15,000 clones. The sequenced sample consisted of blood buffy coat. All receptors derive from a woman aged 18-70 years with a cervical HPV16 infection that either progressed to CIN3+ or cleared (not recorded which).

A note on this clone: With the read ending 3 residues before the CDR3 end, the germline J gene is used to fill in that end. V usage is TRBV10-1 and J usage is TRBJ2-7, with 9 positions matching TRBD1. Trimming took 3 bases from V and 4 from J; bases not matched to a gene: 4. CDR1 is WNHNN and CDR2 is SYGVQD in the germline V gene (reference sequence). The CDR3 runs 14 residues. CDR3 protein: CASSDPGQGYEQYF. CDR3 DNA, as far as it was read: TGCGCCAGCAGTGACCCGGGACAGGGATACGAG.

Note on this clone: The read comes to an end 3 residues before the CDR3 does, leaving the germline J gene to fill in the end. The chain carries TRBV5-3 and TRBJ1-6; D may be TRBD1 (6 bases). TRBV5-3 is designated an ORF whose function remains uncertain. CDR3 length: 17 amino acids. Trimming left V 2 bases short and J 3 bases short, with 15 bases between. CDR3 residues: CARSLTGYNCYNSPLHF. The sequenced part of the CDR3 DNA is TGTGCCAGAAGCTTAACAGGGTATAATTGCTATAATTCACCC.

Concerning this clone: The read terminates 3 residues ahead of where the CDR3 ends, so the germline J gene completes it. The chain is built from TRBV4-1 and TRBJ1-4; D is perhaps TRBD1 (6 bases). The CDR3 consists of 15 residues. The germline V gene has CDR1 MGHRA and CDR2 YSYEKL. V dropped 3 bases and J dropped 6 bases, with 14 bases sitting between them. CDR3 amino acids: CASSHLTGSDEKLFF. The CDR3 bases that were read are TGCGCCAGCAGCCACTTAACAGGGTCGGATGAAAAA.

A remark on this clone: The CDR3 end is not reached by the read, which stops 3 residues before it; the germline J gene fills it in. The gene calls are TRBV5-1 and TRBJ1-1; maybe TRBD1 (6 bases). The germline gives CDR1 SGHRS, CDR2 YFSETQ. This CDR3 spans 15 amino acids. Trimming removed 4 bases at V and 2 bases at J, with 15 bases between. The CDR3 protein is CASSPLPGGNTEAFF. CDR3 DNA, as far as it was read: TGCGCCAGCAGCCCACTTCCGGGGGGCAACACTGAA.

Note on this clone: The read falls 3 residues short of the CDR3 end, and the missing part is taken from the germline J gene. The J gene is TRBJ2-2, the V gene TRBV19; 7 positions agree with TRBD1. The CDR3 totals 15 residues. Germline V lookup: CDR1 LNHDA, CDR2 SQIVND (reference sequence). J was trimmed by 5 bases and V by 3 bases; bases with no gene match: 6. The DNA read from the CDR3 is TGTGCCAGTAGTATCTTAATACAGGGGACCGGGGAG. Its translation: CASSILIQGTGE. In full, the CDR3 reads CASSILIQGTGELFF.